The entry that follows covers one T cell receptor (beta chain) sequence. The second PCR ran about 6 to 12 cycles with a sample-barcoded 5' primer and J-beta primers. At least 3 million CDR3-containing paired-end reads were obtained per sample. TCRdb re-called the 5' RACE reads through MiXCR, storing one row per CDR3 protein. The sample consists of some 1.5 million distinct CDR3 sequences, under 30% of them appearing once. Drawing of peripheral blood yielded ten milliliters from each donor. PBMCs numbering at least 7 million were isolated per sample. V was clipped by 4 bases and J by 8 bases; unmatched bases: 7. The CDR3 runs to 13 residues. Germline CDR1 and CDR2: MGHRA and YSYEKL. The data belong to a study of blood T cells in healthy people across ages.

The rearrangement joins TRBV4-1 to TRBJ1-2, with 7 bases matching TRBD1. The clonotype was recovered from a woman under 40 in good health. The sequencing sample was made of blood. The CDR3 DNA reads as TGCGCCAGCAGCCCTAGCAGGGGGAACGGCTACACCTTC. Encoded protein: CASSPSRGNGYTF.